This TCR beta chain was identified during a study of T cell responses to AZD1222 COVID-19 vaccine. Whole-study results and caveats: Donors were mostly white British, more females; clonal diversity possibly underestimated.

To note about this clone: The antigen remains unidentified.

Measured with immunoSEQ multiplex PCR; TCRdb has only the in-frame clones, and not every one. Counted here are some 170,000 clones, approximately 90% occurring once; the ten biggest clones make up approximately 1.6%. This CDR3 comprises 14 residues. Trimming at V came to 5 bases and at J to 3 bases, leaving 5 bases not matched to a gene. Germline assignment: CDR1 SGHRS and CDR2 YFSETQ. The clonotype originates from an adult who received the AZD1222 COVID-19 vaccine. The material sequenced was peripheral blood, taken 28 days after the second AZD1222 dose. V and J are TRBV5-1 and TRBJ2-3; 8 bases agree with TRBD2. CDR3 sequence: CASSPGLATDTQYF. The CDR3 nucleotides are TGCGCCAGCAGTCCTGGACTAGCTACAGATACGCAGTATTTT. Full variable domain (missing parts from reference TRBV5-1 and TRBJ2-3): KAGVTQTPRYLIKTRGQQVTLSCSPISGHRSVSWYQQTPGQGLQFLFEYFSETQRNKGNFPGRFSGRQFSNSRSEMNVSTLELGDSALYLCASSPGLATDTQYFGPGTRLTVL.